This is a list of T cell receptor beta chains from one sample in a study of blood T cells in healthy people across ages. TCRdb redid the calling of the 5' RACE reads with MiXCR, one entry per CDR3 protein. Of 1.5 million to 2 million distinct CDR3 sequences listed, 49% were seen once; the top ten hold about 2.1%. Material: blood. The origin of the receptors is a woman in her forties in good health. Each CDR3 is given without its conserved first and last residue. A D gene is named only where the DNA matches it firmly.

ASSFRGGQETQY - TRBV7-2
ASSFDGLAGGPHTQY TRBD2 TRBV6-2/TRBV6-3
ASREGQGAENEQF TRBD1 TRBV10-1
ASSQDLSSGGFNEQF TRBD2 TRBV4-3
ASSADGGLYNEQF - TRBV9
ASSFDFRQGAYGYT TRBD1 TRBV7-9
SAAAGGAYGNQPQH TRBD1 TRBV20-1
ASSLYMGGSADTQY - TRBV5-1
SVERGVGSAELF - TRBV29-1
ASSSGQGQGYT TRBD1 TRBV7-2
ASSRTGDNSPLH TRBD1 TRBV6-2/TRBV6-3
SARENRPVGYT - TRBV20-1
ASSPSGQGNQPQH TRBD1 TRBV18
ASRPSPGQGYEQY TRBD1 TRBV7-2
SARDPAVTNSPLH - TRBV20-1
ASSHDSGGGRSYEQY TRBD2 TRBV27
ASLRRGGRTDTQY TRBD2 TRBV13
ASSFEGGTVRNEQF - TRBV28
ASTNGPEAF - TRBV7-2
ASSLWGQGTGTQY TRBD1 TRBV5-1
ASSLTPQADIQY - TRBV5-6
SVGTGERDTQY TRBD1 TRBV29-1
SARGNDQPQH - TRBV20-1
ASSLVVLQGHGYT TRBD1 TRBV11-2
ASSNQGRLTNEKLF - TRBV27
ASSLWALSGANVLT - TRBV5-1
SANPNSPLH - TRBV20-1
ASSGRTGHNYGYT TRBD1 TRBV7-9
ASSFNLVGTDTQY - TRBV7-2
ASSSGTSEYNEQY TRBD2 TRBV28
SARRDANKKLF - TRBV20-1
AREADTRY - TRBV7-9
ASNSGQGNTEAF TRBD1 TRBV12-3/TRBV12-4
ASSPGLAGTLRPAEQF TRBD2 TRBV5-1
SPGLADYQETQY TRBD2 TRBV20-1
ASSLSGEREETQY - TRBV7-2